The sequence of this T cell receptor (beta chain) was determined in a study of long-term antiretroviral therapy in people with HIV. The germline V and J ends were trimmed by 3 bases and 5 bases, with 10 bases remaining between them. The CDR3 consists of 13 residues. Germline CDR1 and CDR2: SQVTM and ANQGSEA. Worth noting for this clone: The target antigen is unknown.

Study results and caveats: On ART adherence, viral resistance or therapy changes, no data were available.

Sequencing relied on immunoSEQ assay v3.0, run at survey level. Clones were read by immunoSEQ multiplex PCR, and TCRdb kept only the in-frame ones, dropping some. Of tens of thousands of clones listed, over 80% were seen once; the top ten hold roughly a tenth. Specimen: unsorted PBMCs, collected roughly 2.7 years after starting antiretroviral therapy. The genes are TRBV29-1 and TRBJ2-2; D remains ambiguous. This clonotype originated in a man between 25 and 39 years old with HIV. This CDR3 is CSVEMQDTGELFF. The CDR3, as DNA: TGCAGCGTTGAGATGCAAGATACCGGGGAGCTGTTTTTT.